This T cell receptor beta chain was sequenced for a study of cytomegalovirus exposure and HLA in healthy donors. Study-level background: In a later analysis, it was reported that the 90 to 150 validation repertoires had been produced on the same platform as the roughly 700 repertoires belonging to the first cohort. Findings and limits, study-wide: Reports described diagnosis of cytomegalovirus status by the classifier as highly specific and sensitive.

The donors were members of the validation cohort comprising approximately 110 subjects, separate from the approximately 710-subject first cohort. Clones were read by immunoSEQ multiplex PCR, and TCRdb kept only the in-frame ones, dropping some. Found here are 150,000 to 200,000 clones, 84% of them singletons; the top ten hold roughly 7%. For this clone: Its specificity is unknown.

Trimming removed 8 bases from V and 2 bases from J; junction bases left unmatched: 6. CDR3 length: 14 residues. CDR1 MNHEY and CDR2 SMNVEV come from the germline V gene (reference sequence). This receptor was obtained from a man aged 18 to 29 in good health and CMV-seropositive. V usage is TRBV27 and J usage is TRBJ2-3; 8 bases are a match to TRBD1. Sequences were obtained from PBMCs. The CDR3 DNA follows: TGTGCCAGCCTAGACCAGGGGGCCACAGATACGCAGTATTTT. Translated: CASLDQGATDTQYF.